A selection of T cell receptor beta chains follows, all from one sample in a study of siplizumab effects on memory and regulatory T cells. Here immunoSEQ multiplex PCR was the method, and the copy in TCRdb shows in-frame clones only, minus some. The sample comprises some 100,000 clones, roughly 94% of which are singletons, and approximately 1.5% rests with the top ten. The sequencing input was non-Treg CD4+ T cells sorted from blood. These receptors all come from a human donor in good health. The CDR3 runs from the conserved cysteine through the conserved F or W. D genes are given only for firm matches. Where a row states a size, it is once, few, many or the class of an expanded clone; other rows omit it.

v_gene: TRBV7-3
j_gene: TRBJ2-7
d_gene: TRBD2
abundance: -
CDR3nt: TGTGCCAGCAGCTTAAGCGGGACTAGCGGGCAACCCTACGAGCAGTACTTC
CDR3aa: CASSLSGTSGQPYEQYF

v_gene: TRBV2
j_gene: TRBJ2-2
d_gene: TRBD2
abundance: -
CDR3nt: TGTGCCAGCAGTGATTACGGGAGGGGCACCGGGGAGCTGTTTTTT
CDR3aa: CASSDYGRGTGELFF

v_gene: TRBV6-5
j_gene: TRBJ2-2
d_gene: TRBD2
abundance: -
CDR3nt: TGTGCCAGCAGTGTAGAGACTAGCAACACCGGGGAGCTGTTTTTT
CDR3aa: CASSVETSNTGELFF

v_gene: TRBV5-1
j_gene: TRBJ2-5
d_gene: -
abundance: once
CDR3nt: TGCGCCAGCAGCTTGGGGGGTGGAGAGACCCAGTACTTC
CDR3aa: CASSLGGGETQYF

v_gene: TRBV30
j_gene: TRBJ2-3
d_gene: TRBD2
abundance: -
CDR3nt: TGTGCCTGGGAGCGGGAGGTTTTAGATACGCAGTATTTT
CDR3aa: CAWEREVLDTQYF

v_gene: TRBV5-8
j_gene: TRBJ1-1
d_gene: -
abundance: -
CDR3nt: TGTGCCAGCAGCCCGGGACCTCCGAGGACTGAAGCTTTCTTT
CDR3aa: CASSPGPPRTEAFF

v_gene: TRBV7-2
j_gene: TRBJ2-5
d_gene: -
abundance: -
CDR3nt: TGTGCCAGCAGCTTAGGGTACTCAGAGACCCAGTACTTC
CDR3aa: CASSLGYSETQYF

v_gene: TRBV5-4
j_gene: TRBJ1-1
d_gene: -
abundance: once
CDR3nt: TGTGCCAGCAGCTCAAGAACAATGGAAGCTTTCTTT
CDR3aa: CASSSRTMEAFF

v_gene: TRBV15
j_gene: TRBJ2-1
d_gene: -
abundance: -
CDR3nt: TGTGCCACCAGCAGAGATAATAACAATGAGCAGTTCTTC
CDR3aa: CATSRDNNNEQFF

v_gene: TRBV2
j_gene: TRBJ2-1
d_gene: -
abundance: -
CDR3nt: TGTGCCAGCAGTGAAAGCCAGAAGGGGGGCTTAATCTTC
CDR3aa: CASSESQKGGLIF

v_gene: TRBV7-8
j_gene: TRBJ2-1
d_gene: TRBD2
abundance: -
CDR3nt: TGTGCCAGCAGCTTAGTAGTGCTAGCGGGAGGCAATGAGCAGTTCTTC
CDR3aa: CASSLVVLAGGNEQFF

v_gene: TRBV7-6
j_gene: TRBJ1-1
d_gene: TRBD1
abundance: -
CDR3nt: TGTGCCAGCAGCTGGGGGACAGGGGGCCGGGCGAACACTGAAGCTTTCTTT
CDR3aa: CASSWGTGGRANTEAFF

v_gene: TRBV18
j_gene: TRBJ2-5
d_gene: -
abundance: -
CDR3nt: TGTGCCAGCTCACCCCTCGAGGGGGGCCGGAGTAGGGAGACCCAGTACTTC
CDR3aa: CASSPLEGGRSRETQYF

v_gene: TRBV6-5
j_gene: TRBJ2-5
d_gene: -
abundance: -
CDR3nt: TGTGCCAGCAGTACGGGTTTGGGAGAGACCCAGTACTTC
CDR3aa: CASSTGLGETQYF

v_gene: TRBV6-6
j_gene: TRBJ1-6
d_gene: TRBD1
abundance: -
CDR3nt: TGTGCCAGCAGTTACGCCGGACAGGATAATTCACCCCTCCACTTT
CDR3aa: CASSYAGQDNSPLHF

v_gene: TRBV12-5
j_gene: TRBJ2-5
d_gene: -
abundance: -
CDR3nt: TGTGCTAGTGGACTCGTACAGAGGGGGAGCGATTGGGGCCAAGAGACCCAGTACTTC
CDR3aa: CASGLVQRGSDWGQETQYF

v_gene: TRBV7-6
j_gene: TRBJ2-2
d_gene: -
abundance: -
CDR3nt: TGTGCCAGCAGCAAGTTCCAGGGAACCGGGGAGCTGTTTTTT
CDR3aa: CASSKFQGTGELFF

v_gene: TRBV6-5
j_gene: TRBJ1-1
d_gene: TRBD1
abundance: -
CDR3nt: TGTGCCAGCAGGAGCAGGGGGCTGCGAACTGAAGCTTTCTTT
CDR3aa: CASRSRGLRTEAFF

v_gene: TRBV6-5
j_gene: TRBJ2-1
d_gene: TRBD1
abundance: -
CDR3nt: TGTGCCAGCACTCGACAGGGGGGCTCCTACAATGAGCAGTTCTTC
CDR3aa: CASTRQGGSYNEQFF

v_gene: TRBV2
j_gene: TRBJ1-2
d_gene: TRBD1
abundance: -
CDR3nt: TGTGCCAGCACCCCGGGACAGGGCGGGCTGTTTGGCTATGGCTACACCTTC
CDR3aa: CASTPGQGGLFGYGYTF

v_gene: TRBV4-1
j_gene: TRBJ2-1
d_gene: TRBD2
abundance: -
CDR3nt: TGCGCCAGCAGCCAAGATCCTCTAGCGGGAGTGGTAATGGCCTACAATGAGCAGTTCTTC
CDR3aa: CASSQDPLAGVVMAYNEQFF

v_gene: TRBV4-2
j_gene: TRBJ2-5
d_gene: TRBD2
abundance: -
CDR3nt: TGTGCCAGCAGCCAGCCGGGACTAGCGGGAGAAGAGACCCAGTACTTC
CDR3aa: CASSQPGLAGEETQYF

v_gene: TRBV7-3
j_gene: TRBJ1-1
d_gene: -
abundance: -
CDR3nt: TGTGCCAGCAGCTTCCAAAGGAACACTGAAGCTTTCTTT
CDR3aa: CASSFQRNTEAFF

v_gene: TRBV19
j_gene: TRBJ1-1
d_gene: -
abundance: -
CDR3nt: TGTGCCAGTAGTAGGGGATTTGAAGCTTTCTTT
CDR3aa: CASSRGFEAFF

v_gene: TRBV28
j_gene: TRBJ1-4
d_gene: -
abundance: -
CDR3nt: TGTGCCAGCAGGCTACCGCATCAAAAACTGTTTTTT
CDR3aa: CASRLPHQKLFF

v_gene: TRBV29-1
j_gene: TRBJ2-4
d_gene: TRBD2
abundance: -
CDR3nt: TGCAGCGTCTATCTAGCGGGATTAAACATTCAGTACTTC
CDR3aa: CSVYLAGLNIQYF

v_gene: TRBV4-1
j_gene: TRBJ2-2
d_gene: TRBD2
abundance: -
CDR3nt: TGCGCCAGCAGAGGTCCTCGCGGGAGGGCCCCCGGGGAGCTGTTTTTT
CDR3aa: CASRGPRGRAPGELFF

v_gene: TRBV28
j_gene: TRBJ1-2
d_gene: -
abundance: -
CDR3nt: TGTGCCAGCAAGGAAAACTATGGCTACACCTTC
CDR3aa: CASKENYGYTF

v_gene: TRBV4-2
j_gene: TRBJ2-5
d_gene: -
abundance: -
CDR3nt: TGTGCCAGCGGACCAGGCCCAGGGGGGGCGGGAGAGACCCAGTACTTC
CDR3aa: CASGPGPGGAGETQYF

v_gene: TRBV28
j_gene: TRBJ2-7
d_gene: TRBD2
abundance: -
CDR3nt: TGTGCCAGCAGCCTACTAGCGGGATCGGGCGAGCAGTACTTC
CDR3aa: CASSLLAGSGEQYF

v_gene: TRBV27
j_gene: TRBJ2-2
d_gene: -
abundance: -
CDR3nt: TGTGCCAGCGGCGCGGGATTGGCCGGGGAGCTGTTTTTT
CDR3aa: CASGAGLAGELFF

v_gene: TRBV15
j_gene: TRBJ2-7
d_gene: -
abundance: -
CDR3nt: TGTGCCACCAGCAGAGATCAGGGCTTCCACGAGCAGTACTTC
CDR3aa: CATSRDQGFHEQYF

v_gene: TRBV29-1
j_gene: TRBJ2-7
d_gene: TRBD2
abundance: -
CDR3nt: TGCAGCGTTGTCACAGAGGGGCTAGCGGGTGAGCAGTACTTC
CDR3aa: CSVVTEGLAGEQYF

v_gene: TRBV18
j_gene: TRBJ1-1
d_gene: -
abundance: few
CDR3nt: TGTGCCAGCTCATCAGCCCAGAACACTGAAGCTTTCTTT
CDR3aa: CASSSAQNTEAFF

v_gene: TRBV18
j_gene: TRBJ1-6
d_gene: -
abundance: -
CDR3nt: TGTGCCAGCTCACCAGACGGGGGAGCACCCCTCCACTTT
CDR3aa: CASSPDGGAPLHF

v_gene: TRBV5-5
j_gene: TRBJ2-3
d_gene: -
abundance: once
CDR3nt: TGTGCCAGCAGCTTGGCACAGGCAGATACGCAGTATTTT
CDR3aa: CASSLAQADTQYF

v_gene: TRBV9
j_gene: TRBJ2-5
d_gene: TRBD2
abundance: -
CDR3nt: TGTGCCAGCAGCGTTAGTCTCGGACTAGCGGAAGAGACCCAGTACTTC
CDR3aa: CASSVSLGLAEETQYF

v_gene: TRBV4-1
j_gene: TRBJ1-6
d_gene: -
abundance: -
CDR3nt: TGCGCCAGCAGCCAAGATGGGCATTCCTATAATTCACCCCTCCACTTT
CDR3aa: CASSQDGHSYNSPLHF

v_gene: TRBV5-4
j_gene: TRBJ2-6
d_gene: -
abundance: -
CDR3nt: TGTGCCAGCAGCCCCGGCCAGGGACTCTACTCTGGGGCCAACGTCCTGACTTTC
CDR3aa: CASSPGQGLYSGANVLTF

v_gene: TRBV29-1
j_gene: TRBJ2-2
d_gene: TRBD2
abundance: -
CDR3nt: TGCAGCGTTGGAGTACGTGGGACTAGCGGGAGGGCTGCCGGGGAGCTGTTTTTT
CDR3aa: CSVGVRGTSGRAAGELFF

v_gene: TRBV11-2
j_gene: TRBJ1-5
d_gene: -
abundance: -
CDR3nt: TGTGCCAGCAGCCCTTCGGGGACGCGGGGCGGTCAGCCCCAGCATTTT
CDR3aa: CASSPSGTRGGQPQHF

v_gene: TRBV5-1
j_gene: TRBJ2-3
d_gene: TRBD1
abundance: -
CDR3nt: TGCGCCAGCACTGAAACAGGGGGCACAGATACGCAGTATTTT
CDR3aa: CASTETGGTDTQYF

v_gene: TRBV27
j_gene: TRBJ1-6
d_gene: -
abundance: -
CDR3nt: TGTGCCAGCAGTTACGGACCCGATTCACCCCTCCACTTT
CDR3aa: CASSYGPDSPLHF

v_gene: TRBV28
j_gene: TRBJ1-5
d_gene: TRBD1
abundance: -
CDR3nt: TGTGCCAGCGAAGAGGGACAGGGGTATAGCAATCAGCCCCAGCATTTT
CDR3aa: CASEEGQGYSNQPQHF

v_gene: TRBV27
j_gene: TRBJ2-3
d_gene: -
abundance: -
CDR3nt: TGTGCCAGCTGTAGGAGTAACACAGATACGCAGTATTTT
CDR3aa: CASCRSNTDTQYF

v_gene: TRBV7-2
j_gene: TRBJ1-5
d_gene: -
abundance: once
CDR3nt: TGTGCCAGCAGCTTAGTCCTCGCTAATCAGCCCCAGCATTTT
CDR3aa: CASSLVLANQPQHF

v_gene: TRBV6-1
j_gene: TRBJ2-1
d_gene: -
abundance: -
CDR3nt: TGTGCCAGCAGTGGGTTTCGGCAGGGCTCCTACAATGAGCAGTTCTTC
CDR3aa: CASSGFRQGSYNEQFF

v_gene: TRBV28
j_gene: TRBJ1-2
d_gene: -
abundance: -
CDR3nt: TGTGCCAGCAGTTTAAAGTATTCAGGGTCATCGCATGGCTACACCTTC
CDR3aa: CASSLKYSGSSHGYTF

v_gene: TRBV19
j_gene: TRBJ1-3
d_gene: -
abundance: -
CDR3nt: TGTGCCAGTAGTCGTGACAGTGTGCGGGGAAACACCATATATTTT
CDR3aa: CASSRDSVRGNTIYF

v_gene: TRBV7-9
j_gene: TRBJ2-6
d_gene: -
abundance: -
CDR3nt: TGTGCCAGCAGCCTGACAGGAACCTCTTCTGGGGCCAACGTCCTGACTTTC
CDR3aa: CASSLTGTSSGANVLTF

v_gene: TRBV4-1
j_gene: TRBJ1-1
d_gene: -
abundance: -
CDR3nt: TGCGCCAGCAGCCACCCGAGCGGCCCCCTGGACACTGAAGCTTTCTTT
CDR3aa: CASSHPSGPLDTEAFF

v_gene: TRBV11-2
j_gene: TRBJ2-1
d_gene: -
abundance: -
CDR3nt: TGTGCCAGCAGCTTACTTGTGGTGGGAGGAAGTTATAATGAGCAGTTCTTC
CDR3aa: CASSLLVVGGSYNEQFF

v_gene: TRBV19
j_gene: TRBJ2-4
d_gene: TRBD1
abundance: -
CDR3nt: TGTGCCAGTAGTAAACCGGGACAGGTCGACAAAAACATTCAGTACTTC
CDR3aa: CASSKPGQVDKNIQYF

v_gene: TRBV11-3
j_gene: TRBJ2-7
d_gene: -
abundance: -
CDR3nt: TGTGCCAGCAGCATTAGCGAGCAGTACTTC
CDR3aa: CASSISEQYF

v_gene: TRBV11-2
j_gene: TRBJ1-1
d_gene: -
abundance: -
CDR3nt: TGTGCCAGCAGCTTTTCTGGGCAGCTGAACACTGAAGCTTTCTTT
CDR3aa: CASSFSGQLNTEAFF

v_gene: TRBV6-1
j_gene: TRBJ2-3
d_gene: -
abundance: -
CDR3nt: TGTGCCAGCAGTAGCGGCATCAGCACAGATACGCAGTATTTT
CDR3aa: CASSSGISTDTQYF

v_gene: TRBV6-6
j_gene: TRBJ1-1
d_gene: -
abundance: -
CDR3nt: TGTGCCAGCAGGACCGAGACAGCGAACACTGAAGCTTTCTTT
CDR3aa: CASRTETANTEAFF

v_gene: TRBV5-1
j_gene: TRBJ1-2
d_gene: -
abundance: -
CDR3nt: TGCGCCAGCAGCCCCCACCTAGGAGGAAACTATGGCTACACCTTC
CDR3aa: CASSPHLGGNYGYTF

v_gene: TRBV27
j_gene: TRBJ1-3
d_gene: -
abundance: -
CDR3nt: TGTGCCAGCAGTTTATCGGGAGGAAACACCATATATTTT
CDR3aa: CASSLSGGNTIYF